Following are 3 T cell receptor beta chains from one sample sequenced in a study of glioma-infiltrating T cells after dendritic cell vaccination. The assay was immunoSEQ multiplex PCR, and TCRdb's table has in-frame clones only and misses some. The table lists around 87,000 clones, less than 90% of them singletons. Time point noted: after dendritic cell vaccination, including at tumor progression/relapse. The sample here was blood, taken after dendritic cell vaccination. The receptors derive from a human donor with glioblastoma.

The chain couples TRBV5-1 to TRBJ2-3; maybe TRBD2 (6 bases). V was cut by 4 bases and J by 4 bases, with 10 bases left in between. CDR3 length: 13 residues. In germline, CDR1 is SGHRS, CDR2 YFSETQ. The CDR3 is CASSGGNPDTQYF. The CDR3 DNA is TGCGCCAGCAGCGGGGGGAACCCAGATACGCAGTATTTT.

CDR3 in DNA: TGTGCCAGCAGCTACCGGTCGGGACTAGGGAACACAGATACGCAGTATTTT. Its translation is CASSYRSGLGNTDTQYF. The rearrangement joins TRBV7-9 to TRBJ2-3; TRBD2 agrees at 8 bases. Germline CDR1 SEHNR, CDR2 FQNEAQ (reference sequence). The CDR3 extends over 17 amino acids. Trimming at V came to 4 bases and at J to 2 bases, leaving 11 bases not matched to a gene.

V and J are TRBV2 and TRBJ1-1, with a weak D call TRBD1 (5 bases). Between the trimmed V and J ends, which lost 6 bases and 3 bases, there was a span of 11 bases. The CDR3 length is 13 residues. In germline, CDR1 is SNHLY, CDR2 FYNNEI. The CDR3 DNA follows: TGTGCCAGCAGACTTCTAGGGGACACTGAAGCTTTCTTT. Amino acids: CASRLLGDTEAFF.